The rows below give T cell receptor beta chains drawn from one sample of a study of T cell repertoires in cytomegalovirus infection. TCRdb recomputed calls from the reads with MiXCR, one row per CDR3 protein. Of under 200,000 distinct CDR3 sequences in the sample, nearly 9.5% are singletons; the top ten hold about 4.6%. Sequenced material: PBMCs. These receptors all stem from a human donor in good health (CMV status not recorded). Some clones in this sample may be carry-over from other donors' samples. Both conserved end residues are part of each CDR3. Fields, in order: D gene, J gene, V gene, clone size, CDR3 DNA, CDR3 protein. D genes are given only for firm matches. Size tells how often a clone was seen (once, few, many) or the class of an expanded clone, and some rows leave it out.

d_call: TRBD2; j_call: TRBJ2-2; v_call: TRBV7-3; clone_size: many; cdr3_nt: TGTGCCAGCAGCTTAAGCGTAGCGGGAGGCTCGAACACCGGGGAGCTGTTTTTT; cdr3_aa: CASSLSVAGGSNTGELFF
d_call: .; j_call: TRBJ1-1; v_call: TRBV2; clone_size: many; cdr3_nt: TGTGCCAGCTCCCCCTCGACAGGCGGGAACACTGAAGCTTTCTTT; cdr3_aa: CASSPSTGGNTEAFF
d_call: .; j_call: TRBJ2-1; v_call: TRBV7-3; clone_size: few; cdr3_nt: TGTGCCAGCAGCTTAAGGGCGGGACCTTCCTACAATGAGCAGTTCTTC; cdr3_aa: CASSLRAGPSYNEQFF
d_call: .; j_call: TRBJ2-7; v_call: TRBV7-9; clone_size: few; cdr3_nt: TGTGCCACCTCCTGGACGAACACCTACGAGCAGTACTTC; cdr3_aa: CATSWTNTYEQYF
d_call: TRBD1; j_call: TRBJ1-2; v_call: TRBV7-2; clone_size: many; cdr3_nt: TGTGCCAGCAGCTCAAAGGGGACAGGGACCGGGGGCTACACCTTC; cdr3_aa: CASSSKGTGTGGYTF
d_call: TRBD1; j_call: TRBJ2-1; v_call: TRBV24-1; clone_size: .; cdr3_nt: TGTGCCACCAGTGGGGACAGGGGGCACGTTGAGCAGTTCTTC; cdr3_aa: CATSGDRGHVEQFF
d_call: .; j_call: TRBJ2-5; v_call: TRBV19; clone_size: few; cdr3_nt: TGTGCCAGTAGTATCTCTAAGGGGATGGTCGAGACCCAGTACTTC; cdr3_aa: CASSISKGMVETQYF
d_call: .; j_call: TRBJ2-1; v_call: TRBV29-1; clone_size: .; cdr3_nt: TGCAGCGTTTCGGTGAACTCCTACAATGAGCAGTTCTTC; cdr3_aa: CSVSVNSYNEQFF
d_call: .; j_call: TRBJ2-6; v_call: TRBV10-3; clone_size: .; cdr3_nt: TGTGCCATCAGGGAGACAGTCAGCTCTGGGGCCAACGTCCTGACTTTC; cdr3_aa: CAIRETVSSGANVLTF
d_call: .; j_call: TRBJ2-1; v_call: TRBV10-3; clone_size: .; cdr3_nt: TGTGCCATCAGTGAGTCTCCCCCCCCCCAGGAGTTCTTC; cdr3_aa: CAISESPPPQEFF
d_call: .; j_call: TRBJ2-7; v_call: TRBV5-6; clone_size: .; cdr3_nt: TGTGCCAGCAGCTGGGGTCCGGCATACGAGCAGTACTTC; cdr3_aa: CASSWGPAYEQYF
d_call: .; j_call: TRBJ2-3; v_call: TRBV27; clone_size: many; cdr3_nt: TGTGCCAGCAGTTTAATATCGGGGACGGCGCCAGATACGCAGTATTTT; cdr3_aa: CASSLISGTAPDTQYF
d_call: .; j_call: TRBJ2-3; v_call: TRBV19; clone_size: few; cdr3_nt: TGTGCCACCGCACAGATGGGACGCACAGATACGCAGTATTTT; cdr3_aa: CATAQMGRTDTQYF
d_call: TRBD1; j_call: TRBJ1-2; v_call: TRBV28; clone_size: .; cdr3_nt: TGTGCCAGCCTCGGGACAGGGCGTATTTATGGCTACACCTTC; cdr3_aa: CASLGTGRIYGYTF
d_call: TRBD1; j_call: TRBJ2-1; v_call: TRBV28; clone_size: few; cdr3_nt: TGTGCCAGCAGTTCCCTACAGGGGGTATTCTACAATGAGCAGTTCTTC; cdr3_aa: CASSSLQGVFYNEQFF
d_call: TRBD1; j_call: TRBJ2-2; v_call: TRBV28; clone_size: .; cdr3_nt: TGTGCCAGCAGTCTGACAGGGGTGAACACCGGGGAGCTGTTTTTT; cdr3_aa: CASSLTGVNTGELFF
d_call: .; j_call: TRBJ2-1; v_call: TRBV7-9; clone_size: .; cdr3_nt: TGTGCCAGCAGCTTAGCGGACGGGGGCAATGAGCAGTTCTTC; cdr3_aa: CASSLADGGNEQFF
d_call: TRBD2; j_call: TRBJ2-3; v_call: TRBV24-1; clone_size: many; cdr3_nt: TGTGCCACCAGTGATCCTTCGCCGGGGGGAGACGGCACAGATACGCAGTATTTT; cdr3_aa: CATSDPSPGGDGTDTQYF
d_call: TRBD1; j_call: TRBJ2-7; v_call: TRBV12-3/TRBV12-4; clone_size: many; cdr3_nt: TGTGCCAGCAGTCTGAGGACAGGGATATTTTCAAACGAGCAGTACTTC; cdr3_aa: CASSLRTGIFSNEQYF
d_call: .; j_call: TRBJ1-5; v_call: TRBV28; clone_size: many; cdr3_nt: TGTGCCAGCAGTTTGGGACGAGGGGGGCAAAATCAGCCCCAGCATTTT; cdr3_aa: CASSLGRGGQNQPQHF
d_call: .; j_call: TRBJ2-7; v_call: TRBV7-9; clone_size: medium-sized; cdr3_nt: TGTGCCAGCAGCTTGTCCAATTCCTACGAGCAGTACTTC; cdr3_aa: CASSLSNSYEQYF
d_call: TRBD2; j_call: TRBJ2-3; v_call: TRBV5-4; clone_size: many; cdr3_nt: TGTGCCAGCAGCAAGGAACCGGGACTAGCGGTTGGCCCCCCAGATACGCAGTATTTT; cdr3_aa: CASSKEPGLAVGPPDTQYF
d_call: .; j_call: TRBJ2-2; v_call: TRBV29-1; clone_size: .; cdr3_nt: TGCAGCGTTGAAGATGTTCAGGGTGGCGGGGAGCTGTTTTTT; cdr3_aa: CSVEDVQGGGELFF
d_call: TRBD1; j_call: TRBJ1-1; v_call: TRBV28; clone_size: few; cdr3_nt: TGTGCCAGCAGTCAGACAGGGACAATTATGAACACTGAAGCTTTCTTT; cdr3_aa: CASSQTGTIMNTEAFF
d_call: .; j_call: TRBJ2-5; v_call: TRBV7-8; clone_size: many; cdr3_nt: TGTGCCAGCAGCTTAGAGACCCAGTACTTC; cdr3_aa: CASSLETQYF
d_call: .; j_call: TRBJ2-5; v_call: TRBV7-9; clone_size: many; cdr3_nt: TGTGCCAGCAGCCAACTGGACAGAGCGGAGACCCAGTACTTC; cdr3_aa: CASSQLDRAETQYF
d_call: TRBD2; j_call: TRBJ2-1; v_call: TRBV28; clone_size: few; cdr3_nt: TGTGCCAGCAGAGGGACTAGCGGGCAGAATGAGCAGTTCTTC; cdr3_aa: CASRGTSGQNEQFF
d_call: TRBD1; j_call: TRBJ1-1; v_call: TRBV12-3/TRBV12-4; clone_size: few; cdr3_nt: TGTGCCAGCAGTTTAGTTAAAGTACAGGGGGCCCTCACTGAAGCTTTCTTT; cdr3_aa: CASSLVKVQGALTEAFF
d_call: TRBD1; j_call: TRBJ1-2; v_call: TRBV19; clone_size: .; cdr3_nt: TGTGCCACTTATCCAGGGGGCGCTGGATATGGCTACACCTTC; cdr3_aa: CATYPGGAGYGYTF
d_call: TRBD1; j_call: TRBJ1-1; v_call: TRBV7-3; clone_size: many; cdr3_nt: TGTGCCAGCAGCCCTGGACAGGCAAACACTGAAGCTTTCTTT; cdr3_aa: CASSPGQANTEAFF
d_call: .; j_call: TRBJ1-1; v_call: TRBV13; clone_size: .; cdr3_nt: TGTGCCAGCAGCTTAGCTCCCCCGGGAATTGCTGAAGCTTTCTTT; cdr3_aa: CASSLAPPGIAEAFF
d_call: TRBD2; j_call: TRBJ2-7; v_call: TRBV29-1; clone_size: few; cdr3_nt: TGCAGCGCTCTAGCGGGAGGTTACGAGCAGTACTTC; cdr3_aa: CSALAGGYEQYF
d_call: TRBD1; j_call: TRBJ2-7; v_call: TRBV28; clone_size: few; cdr3_nt: TGTGCCAGCAGTTTGACAGGGGGGTCCTACGAGCAGTACTTC; cdr3_aa: CASSLTGGSYEQYF
d_call: .; j_call: TRBJ2-7; v_call: TRBV30; clone_size: .; cdr3_nt: TGTGCCCGGGACGGGGAGATTACCTACGAGCAGTACTTC; cdr3_aa: CARDGEITYEQYF
d_call: .; j_call: TRBJ1-1; v_call: TRBV25-1; clone_size: .; cdr3_nt: TGTGCCAGCAGTGAATGGGAGGGAACGAACACTGAAGCTTTCTTT; cdr3_aa: CASSEWEGTNTEAFF
d_call: .; j_call: TRBJ1-2; v_call: TRBV6-2/TRBV6-3; clone_size: .; cdr3_nt: TGTGCCAGCACCAAGACGGATAACTATGGCTACACCTTC; cdr3_aa: CASTKTDNYGYTF
d_call: .; j_call: TRBJ2-4; v_call: TRBV2; clone_size: .; cdr3_nt: TGTGCCAGCAGTTCAGTAGCCAAAAACATTCAGTACTTC; cdr3_aa: CASSSVAKNIQYF
d_call: .; j_call: TRBJ1-1; v_call: TRBV6-2/TRBV6-3; clone_size: many; cdr3_nt: TGTGCCAGCAGTTACTCCGGACCGATGAACACTGAAGCTTTCTTT; cdr3_aa: CASSYSGPMNTEAFF
d_call: .; j_call: TRBJ1-1; v_call: TRBV6-2/TRBV6-3; clone_size: .; cdr3_nt: TGTGCCAGCAGTTACGACAGACCCTGGAACACTGAAGCTTTCTTT; cdr3_aa: CASSYDRPWNTEAFF
d_call: .; j_call: TRBJ2-4; v_call: TRBV28; clone_size: many; cdr3_nt: TGTGCCAGCAGTTTCTCGCGCGGCGGTGCGGGAAACATTCAGTACTTC; cdr3_aa: CASSFSRGGAGNIQYF